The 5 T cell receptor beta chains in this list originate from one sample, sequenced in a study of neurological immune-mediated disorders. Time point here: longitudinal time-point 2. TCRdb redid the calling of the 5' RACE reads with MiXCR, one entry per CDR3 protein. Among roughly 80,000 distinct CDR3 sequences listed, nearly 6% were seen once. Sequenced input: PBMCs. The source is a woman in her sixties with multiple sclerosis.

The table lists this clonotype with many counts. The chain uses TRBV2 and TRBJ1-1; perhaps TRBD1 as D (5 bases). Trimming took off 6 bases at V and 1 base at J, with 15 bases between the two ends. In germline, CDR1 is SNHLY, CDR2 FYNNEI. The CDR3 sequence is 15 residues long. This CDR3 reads CASRGDGRSNTEAFF. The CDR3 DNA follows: TGTGCCAGCAGAGGGGACGGCAGGTCGAACACTGAAGCTTTCTTT.

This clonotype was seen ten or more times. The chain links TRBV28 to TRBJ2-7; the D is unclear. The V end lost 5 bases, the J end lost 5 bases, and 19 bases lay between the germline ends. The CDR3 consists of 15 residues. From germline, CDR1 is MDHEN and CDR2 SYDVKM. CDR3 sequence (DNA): TGTGCCAGCAGTATAAGTGGGGTACTTGTTAACGAGCAGTACTTC. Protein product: CASSISGVLVNEQYF. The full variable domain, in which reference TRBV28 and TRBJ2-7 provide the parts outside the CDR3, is DVKVTQSSRYLVKRTGEKVFLECVQDMDHENMFWYRQDPGLGLRLIYFSYDVKMKEKGDIPEGYSVSREKKERFSLILESASTNQTSMYLCASSISGVLVNEQYFGPGTRLTVT.

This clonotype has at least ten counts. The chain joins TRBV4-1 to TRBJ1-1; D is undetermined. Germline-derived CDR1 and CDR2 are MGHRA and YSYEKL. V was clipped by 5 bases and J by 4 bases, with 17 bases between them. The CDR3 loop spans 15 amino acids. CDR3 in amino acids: CASSKTPPSFTEAFF. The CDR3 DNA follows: TGCGCCAGCAGCAAGACTCCACCCAGCTTCACTGAAGCTTTCTTT.

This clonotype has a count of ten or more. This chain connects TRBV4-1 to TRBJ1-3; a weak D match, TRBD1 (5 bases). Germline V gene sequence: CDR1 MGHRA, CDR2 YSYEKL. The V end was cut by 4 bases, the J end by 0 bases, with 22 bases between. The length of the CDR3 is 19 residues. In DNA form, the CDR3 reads TGCGCCAGCAGCCGAGACCCTGGGGGAGAGCTCAGCTCTGGAAACACCATATATTTT. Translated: CASSRDPGGELSSGNTIYF.

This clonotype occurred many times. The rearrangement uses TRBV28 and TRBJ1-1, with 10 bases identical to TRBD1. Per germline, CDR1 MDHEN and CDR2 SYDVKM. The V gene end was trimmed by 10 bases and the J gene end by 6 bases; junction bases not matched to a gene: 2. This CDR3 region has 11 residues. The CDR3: CATGTGAEAFF. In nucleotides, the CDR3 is TGTGCCACCGGGACAGGGGCTGAAGCTTTCTTT.